This entry describes one T cell receptor beta chain. Here immunoSEQ multiplex PCR was the method, and the copy in TCRdb shows in-frame clones only, minus some. The repertoire consists of about 200,000 clones, with 80% to 85% occurring once and the leading ten covering around 7%. This specimen comes from a study of blood T cell repertoires in COVID-19. Germline lookup yields CDR1 SQVTM and CDR2 ANQGSEA. The V end lost 4 bases, the J end lost 3 bases, and 10 bases lay between the germline ends. The CDR3 is made up of 13 amino acids. This receptor was taken from a middle-aged man who had recovered from COVID-19. Source material: PBMCs or T cells enriched from blood (not recorded which). The V gene is TRBV29-1, the J gene TRBJ1-3, with no clear D. This chain's CDR3 is CSVVQAYGNTIYF. The CDR3 DNA reads as TGCAGCGTTGTGCAGGCTTATGGAAACACCATATATTTT.